These T cell receptor beta chains were read from a single sample in a study of T-cell memory formation after mild COVID-19. TCRdb re-derived calls from the 5' RACE reads in MiXCR, one entry per CDR3 protein. The data hold 190,000 or so distinct CDR3 sequences, with roughly a fifth observed a single time. The material sequenced was PBMCs or a T cell subset sorted from them (not recorded which). Receptor source: an adult woman who had mild COVID-19 (a few samples of this study predate the infection). Cell type and time point are not known. The CDR3 runs from the conserved cysteine through the conserved F or W. The D gene is left open where the match is weak. Clone size is stated in some rows and not others, as once, few, many or a class when expanded.

size,D,V,J,CDR3,DNA
.,TRBD1,TRBV20-1,TRBJ2-4,CSWGRQGNKNIQYF,TGCAGCTGGGGTAGACAGGGGAACAAAAACATTCAGTACTTC
.,.,TRBV4-2,TRBJ1-1,CASSSHRALNTEAFF,TGTGCCAGCAGCTCCCACAGGGCGTTGAACACTGAAGCTTTCTTT
few,.,TRBV7-9,TRBJ2-3,CASSLVAGLTDTQYF,TGTGCCAGCAGCTTAGTGGCAGGGCTCACAGATACGCAGTATTTT
few,TRBD1,TRBV9,TRBJ2-1,CASTPGGRLGDEQFF,TGTGCCAGCACCCCAGGGGGACGTCTTGGCGATGAGCAGTTCTTC
.,.,TRBV4-1,TRBJ2-7,CASSQHLRGLEQYF,TGCGCCAGCAGCCAACACCTCAGGGGACTCGAGCAGTACTTC
.,.,TRBV19,TRBJ2-1,CASSVGPAVNDQFF,TGTGCCAGTAGTGTCGGACCAGCGGTCAATGATCAGTTCTTC
.,.,TRBV12-3/TRBV12-4,TRBJ1-2,CASSFRASDGYTF,TGTGCCAGCAGTTTCCGGGCGTCGGATGGCTACACCTTC
.,.,TRBV4-2,TRBJ1-1,CASSQDSEAGTEAFF,TGTGCCAGCAGCCAAGATTCAGAGGCGGGCACTGAAGCTTTCTTT
few,.,TRBV19,TRBJ1-1,CASISDMNTEAFF,TGTGCCAGTATATCGGATATGAACACTGAAGCTTTCTTT
many,.,TRBV27,TRBJ2-7,CASSLRGTSYEQYF,TGCGCCAGCAGCTTGCGAGGCACCTCCTACGAGCAGTACTTC
few,.,TRBV7-6,TRBJ1-5,CASSLEWGWNQPQHF,TGTGCCAGCAGCTTAGAGTGGGGTTGGAATCAGCCCCAGCATTTT
once,.,TRBV7-6,TRBJ2-2,CASSLGTEAGELFF,TGTGCCAGCAGCTTAGGTACAGAAGCCGGGGAGCTGTTTTTT
.,TRBD1,TRBV7-9,TRBJ1-2,CASSPTGGRRALGYTF,TGTGCCAGCAGCCCGACAGGGGGAAGAAGGGCTCTAGGCTACACCTTC
.,.,TRBV6-5,TRBJ2-6,CASSPGQFLSGANVLTF,TGTGCCAGCAGCCCCGGTCAGTTCCTTTCTGGGGCCAACGTCCTGACTTTC
few,TRBD2,TRBV4-2,TRBJ2-1,CASSQDWEGLGRSYNEQFF,TGTGCCAGCAGCCAAGATTGGGAGGGACTAGGGCGGTCCTACAATGAGCAGTTCTTC
.,TRBD2,TRBV12-3/TRBV12-4,TRBJ2-3,CASLAGGLKDTQYF,TGTGCCAGCCTAGCGGGAGGGCTAAAAGATACGCAGTATTTT
.,.,TRBV27,TRBJ2-7,CASSVDSGLLKQYF,TGTGCCAGCAGTGTCGACAGTGGGTTGTTGAAGCAGTACTTC
.,.,TRBV13,TRBJ2-7,CASASAGHYEQYF,TGTGCCAGCGCCTCGGCGGGACATTACGAGCAGTACTTC
few,.,TRBV5-1,TRBJ2-1,CASSFRRADNEQFF,TGCGCCAGCAGCTTCCGCCGGGCCGACAATGAGCAGTTCTTC
.,.,TRBV11-2,TRBJ1-1,CASSFGTNTEAFF,TGTGCCAGCAGTTTCGGGACGAACACTGAAGCTTTCTTT
.,.,TRBV9,TRBJ2-7,CASSESGVLGYEQYF,TGTGCCAGCAGCGAATCCGGCGTGTTGGGCTACGAGCAGTACTTC
few,.,TRBV7-2,TRBJ2-7,CASGSPGRTYEQYF,TGTGCCAGCGGTAGCCCCGGACGGACCTACGAGCAGTACTTC